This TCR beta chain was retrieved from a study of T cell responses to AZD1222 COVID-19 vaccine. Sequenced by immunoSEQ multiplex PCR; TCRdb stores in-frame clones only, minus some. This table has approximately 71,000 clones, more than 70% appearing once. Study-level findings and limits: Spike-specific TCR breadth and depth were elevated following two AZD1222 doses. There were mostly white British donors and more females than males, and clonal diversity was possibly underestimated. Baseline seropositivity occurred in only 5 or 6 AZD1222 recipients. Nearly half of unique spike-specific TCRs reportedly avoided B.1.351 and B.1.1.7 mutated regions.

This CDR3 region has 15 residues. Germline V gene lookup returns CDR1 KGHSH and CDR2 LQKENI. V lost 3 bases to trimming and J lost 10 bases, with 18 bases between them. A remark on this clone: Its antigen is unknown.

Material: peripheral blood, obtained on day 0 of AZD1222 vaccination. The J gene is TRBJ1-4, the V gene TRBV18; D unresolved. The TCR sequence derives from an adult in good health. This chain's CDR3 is CASSPFSEIVGKLFF. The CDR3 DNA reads TGTGCCAGCTCACCCTTCAGTGAAATCGTCGGAAAACTGTTTTTT. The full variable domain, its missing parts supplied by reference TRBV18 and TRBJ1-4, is NAGVMQNPRHLVRRRGQEARLRCSPMKGHSHVYWYRQLPEEGLKFMVYLQKENIIDESGMPKERFSAEFPKEGPSILRIQQVVRGDSAAYFCASSPFSEIVGKLFFGSGTQLSVL.